This T cell receptor beta chain was sequenced in a study of T cell repertoires in ileal Crohn's disease. On the study more broadly: Operated complications were stricturing disease (approximately 60%) and penetrating disease (39%). About 500 nanograms of biopsy DNA per sample underwent TCRB immunosequencing.

Here immunoSEQ multiplex PCR was the method, and the copy in TCRdb shows in-frame clones only, minus some. Seen here are thousands of clones, around 74% observed once, and the top ten hold roughly 10%. Germline CDR1 reads MGHRA; CDR2 reads YSYEKL. Trimming left V 0 bases short and J 5 bases short, with 17 bases between. CDR3 length: 16 residues. Details on this clone: The antigen is unknown.

As for time point: proximal margin of the surgical specimen (macroscopically non-inflamed). Study outcomes and limitations: Sorted CD8 T cells held more high-frequency clones than CD4. Active smokers at surgery had more clonal expansions than non-smokers.

This receptor was taken from an adult with Crohn's disease. The chain carries TRBV4-1 and TRBJ2-7, with D possibly matching TRBD2 (5 bases). Sequenced input: ileal tissue. CDR3 nucleotides: TGCGCCAGCAGCCAAGACGTCGGCTATCTCGGGGACGAGCAGTACTTC. It translates to CASSQDVGYLGDEQYF.